The text below deals with one TCR beta chain. One end of the junction varies from germline; a read error may be responsible. The sample is drawn from a study of blood T cell repertoires in COVID-19. Looking at the study overall: Samples representing acute and convalescent COVID-19 were sourced from the United States, Italy and Spain.

Germline-derived CDR1 and CDR2 are SGHDT and YYEEEE. The CDR3 is 11 residues long. The method was immunoSEQ multiplex PCR; TCRdb's version includes in-frame clones alone and lacks a portion of them. The sample has some 300,000 clones, 85% to 90% seen once. Study members were between roughly 18 and 89 years old and lived in approximately 25 US regions. This chain joins TRBV5-6 and TRBJ2-5; weak D call: TRBD1 (6 bases). This TCR came from a man aged 25 to 40 who had recovered from COVID-19. Source material: PBMCs or T cells enriched from blood (not recorded which). The CDR3 spells CASSFNRVWNF. CDR3 DNA sequence: TGTGCCAGCAGCTTCAACAGGGTTTGGAACTTC.